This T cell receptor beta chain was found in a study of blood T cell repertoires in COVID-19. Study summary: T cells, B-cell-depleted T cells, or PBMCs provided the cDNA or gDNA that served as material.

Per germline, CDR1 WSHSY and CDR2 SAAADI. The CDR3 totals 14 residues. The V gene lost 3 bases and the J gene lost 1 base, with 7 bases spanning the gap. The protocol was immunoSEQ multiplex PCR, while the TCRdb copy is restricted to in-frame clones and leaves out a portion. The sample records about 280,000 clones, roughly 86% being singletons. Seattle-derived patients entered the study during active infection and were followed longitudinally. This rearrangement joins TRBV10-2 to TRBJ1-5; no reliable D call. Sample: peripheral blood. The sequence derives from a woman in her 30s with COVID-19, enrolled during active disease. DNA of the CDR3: TGCGCCAGCAGTGACCCATCAAGCAATCAGCCCCAGCATTTT. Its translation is CASSDPSSNQPQHF.